This record looks at one T cell receptor beta chain sequence and its context. Its antigen is unknown. These data are taken from a study of early T cells in non-severe SARS-CoV-2 infection. Study as a whole: The authors sequenced bulk RNA from unsorted whole blood, leaving chains unpaired. Study-level results: Lookups in VDJdb leaned toward anti-spike CD8 responses and missed private and CD4 specificities.

Each CDR3 protein is one row after TCRdb ran MiXCR on the 5' RACE reads. Counted here are some 70,000 distinct CDR3 sequences, 9.5% occurring once; the ten biggest clones make up 4.5% to 6.5%. Germline assignment: CDR1 MNHNS and CDR2 SASEGT. V was cut by 5 bases and J by 0 bases, with 13 bases left in between. The CDR3 covers 15 residues. The chain combines TRBV6-1 with TRBJ1-1; D possibly corresponds to TRBD1 (5 bases). Specimen: whole blood. The receptor's source is an adult who was a healthcare worker with PCR-confirmed SARS-CoV-2 infection or an uninfected control (not recorded which). Here the CDR3 DNA reads TGTGCCAGCAGTTCAATTGACAGAATGAACACTGAAGCTTTCTTT. Encoded protein: CASSSIDRMNTEAFF.